This TCR beta chain was captured in a study of blood T cells in healthy people across ages. The CDR3 runs to 15 residues. Germline lookup yields CDR1 SGHRS and CDR2 YFSETQ. Trimming removed 6 bases at V and 3 bases at J, with 18 bases between. A few counts support this clonotype. A second roughly 6 to 12 cycle PCR used barcoded and J-beta primers. TCRdb re-derived calls from the 5' RACE reads in MiXCR, one entry per CDR3 protein. The profile shows around 1.7 million distinct CDR3 sequences, 28% of them singletons. The J gene is TRBJ1-2, the V gene TRBV5-1; D is perhaps TRBD1 (5 bases). Source material: blood. This receptor was obtained from a woman in her 30s in good health. CDR3 loop: CASTKQDGTDYGYTF. The CDR3 region has the DNA TGCGCCAGCACCAAACAGGACGGGACTGACTATGGCTACACCTTC.